This T cell receptor beta chain was profiled in a study of CD8+CD57+ T cells in acquired aplastic anemia. Whole-study context: Average DNA yield from sorted CD4+ and CD8+ cells was around 3 ug.

Sequenced patients had shown CD8+CD57+ cell expansion by flow cytometry. The enrolled patients all had severe acquired aplastic anemia. The study sampled blood from patients who had received no therapy. General study results and limits: Patients and controls shared about 30 CD8+ CDR3 sequences.

Per the germline V gene, CDR1 is SGHVS and CDR2 is FQNEAQ. The CDR3 is 16 residues long. This clonotype was counted a single time. Its specificity is not known. The junction and the germline gene differ at one end; a read error may be behind it. Genomic DNA, the template, was used for profiling of the TCR beta VDJ and CDR3. TCRdb processed the reads anew with MiXCR; each CDR3 protein has one entry. The top ten clones hold approximately 42% of a sample with about 260,000 distinct CDR3 sequences, around 82% of them seen once. This TCR was recovered from a human donor with aplastic anemia. The chain joins TRBV7-8 to TRBJ2-1, with TRBD2 matching over 9 bases. The sequencing sample was made of sorted CD4+, CD8+, or CD8+CD57+ T cells (not recorded which) from PBMCs. The CDR3 nucleotides read TGTGCCAGCAGCTTACAAGGAGGCCGCGGGAGGGATGATCAGTTCTTC. This codes for CASSLQGGRGRDDQFF. Using reference TRBV7-8 and TRBJ2-1 for the parts outside the CDR3, the full variable domain is GAGVSQSPRYKVAKRGQDVALRCDPISGHVSLFWYQQALGQGPEFLTYFQNEAQLDKSGLPSDRFFAERPEGSVSTLKIQRTQQEDSAVYLCASSLQGGRGRDDQFFGPGTRLTVL.